This T cell receptor beta chain was sequenced for a study of blood T cells in healthy people across ages. The second PCR ran roughly 7 to 11 cycles with a sample-barcoded 5' primer and J-beta primers. TCRdb independently ran MiXCR on the 5' RACE reads; one entry per CDR3 protein. The table lists 1.5 million to 2 million distinct CDR3 sequences, roughly 32% of them singletons. In this sample, this clonotype turned up many times. V was clipped by 4 bases and J by 3 bases, with 7 bases between them. The CDR3 is 12 residues long. Per the germline V gene, CDR1 is ENHRY and CDR2 is SYGVKD. The material sequenced was blood. The sequence came from a woman in her 30s in good health. The rearrangement uses TRBV10-3 and TRBJ2-7; D not resolved. The CDR3 DNA follows: TGTGCCATCAGTGTTAGTTACTACGAGCAGTACTTC. Protein: CAISVSYYEQYF.